This T cell receptor beta chain derives from a study of blood T cell repertoires in COVID-19. About the study: COVID-19 samples from acute and convalescent phases originated in the United States, Italy and Spain.

Assay: immunoSEQ multiplex PCR; the TCRdb copy retains only in-frame clones and omits some. Of about 180,000 clones in the sample, 80% to 90% were seen once. The CDR3 loop spans 15 amino acids. Germline lookup yields CDR1 KGHSH and CDR2 LQKENI. J lost 4 bases, V lost 3 bases, and 7 bases had no gene match. Participants spanned ages about 18 to 90 years and resided in 20 to 25 US areas. The study assigned cohorts using participant-reported clinical history. Sequenced sample: PBMCs or T cells enriched from blood (not recorded which). The sequence was collected from a woman aged 40 to 55 with acute COVID-19. This rearrangement joins TRBV18 to TRBJ1-1; 8 positions agree with TRBD1. CDR3 sequence reads: CASSPGTGMGTEAFF. The DNA for the CDR3 is TGTGCCAGCTCACCGGGGACAGGTATGGGCACTGAAGCTTTCTTT.